This T cell receptor beta chain came from a study of Graves' ophthalmopathy and Graves' hyperthyroidism. Findings of the study overall: The model reached roughly 70% sensitivity and about 72% specificity for predicting ophthalmopathy progression.

The trim removed 6 bases at V and 6 bases at J, leaving 8 bases unmatched. This CDR3 comprises 13 residues. Germline V gene data show CDR1 as SNHLY and CDR2 as FYNNEI. Aged 18 to 65, hyperthyroidism patients had been newly diagnosed, with under 2 months' duration. A remark on this clonotype: Its target is not known.

Researchers took RNA transcripts and amplified TCR beta CDR3 regions from them. Following a first-round RT-PCR that used HTBI primers, a second-round multiplex PCR was carried out. TCRdb fed the multiplex PCR reads into MiXCR, producing one record per CDR3 protein. The data show around 36,000 distinct CDR3 sequences, with around half seen just once and approximately 24% held by the top ten. The J gene is TRBJ2-7, the V gene TRBV2; 7 nucleotides align to TRBD1. The clonotype was recovered from an adult woman with stable Graves' hyperthyroidism. Material: peripheral blood. Written as DNA, the CDR3 is TGTGCCAGCAGCAGACAGGGCCGGCTCGAGCAGTACTTC. This codes for CASSRQGRLEQYF.